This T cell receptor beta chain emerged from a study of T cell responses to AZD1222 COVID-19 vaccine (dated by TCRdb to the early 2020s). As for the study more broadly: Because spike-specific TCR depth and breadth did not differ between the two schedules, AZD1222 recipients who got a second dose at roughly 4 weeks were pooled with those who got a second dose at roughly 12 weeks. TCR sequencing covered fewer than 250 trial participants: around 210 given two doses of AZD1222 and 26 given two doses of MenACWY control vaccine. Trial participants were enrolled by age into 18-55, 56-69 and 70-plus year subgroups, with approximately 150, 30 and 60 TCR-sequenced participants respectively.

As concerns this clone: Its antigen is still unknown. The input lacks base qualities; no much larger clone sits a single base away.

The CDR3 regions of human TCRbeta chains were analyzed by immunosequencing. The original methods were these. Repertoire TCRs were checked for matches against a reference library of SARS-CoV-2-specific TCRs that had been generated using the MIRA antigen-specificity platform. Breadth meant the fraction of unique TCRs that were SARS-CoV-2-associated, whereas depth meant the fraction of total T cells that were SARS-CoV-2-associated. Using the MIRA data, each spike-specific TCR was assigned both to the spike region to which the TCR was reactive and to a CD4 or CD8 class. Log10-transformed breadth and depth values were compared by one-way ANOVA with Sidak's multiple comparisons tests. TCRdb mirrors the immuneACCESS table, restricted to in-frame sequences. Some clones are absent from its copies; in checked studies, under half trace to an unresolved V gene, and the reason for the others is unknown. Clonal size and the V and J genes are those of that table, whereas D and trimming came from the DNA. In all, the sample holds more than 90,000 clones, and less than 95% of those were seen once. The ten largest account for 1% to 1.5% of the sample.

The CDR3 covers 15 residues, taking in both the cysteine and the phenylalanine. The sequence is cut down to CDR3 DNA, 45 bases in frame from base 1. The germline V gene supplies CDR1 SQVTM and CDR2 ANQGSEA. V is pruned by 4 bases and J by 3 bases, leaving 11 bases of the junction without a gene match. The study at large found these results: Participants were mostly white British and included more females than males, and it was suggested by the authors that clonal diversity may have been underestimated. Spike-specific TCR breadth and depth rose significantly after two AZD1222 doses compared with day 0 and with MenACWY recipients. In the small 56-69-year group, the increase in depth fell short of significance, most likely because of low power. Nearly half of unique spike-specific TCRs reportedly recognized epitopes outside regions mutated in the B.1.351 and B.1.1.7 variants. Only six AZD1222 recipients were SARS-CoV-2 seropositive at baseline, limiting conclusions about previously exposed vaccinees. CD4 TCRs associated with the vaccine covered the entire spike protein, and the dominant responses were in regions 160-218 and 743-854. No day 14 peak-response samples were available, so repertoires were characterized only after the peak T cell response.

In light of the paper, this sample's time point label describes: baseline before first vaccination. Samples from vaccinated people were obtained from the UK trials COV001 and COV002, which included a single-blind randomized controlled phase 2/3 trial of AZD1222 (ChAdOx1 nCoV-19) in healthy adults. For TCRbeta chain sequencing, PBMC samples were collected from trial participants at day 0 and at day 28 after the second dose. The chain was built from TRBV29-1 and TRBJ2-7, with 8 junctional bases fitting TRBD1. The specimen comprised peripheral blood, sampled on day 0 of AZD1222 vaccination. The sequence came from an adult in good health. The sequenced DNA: TGCAGCGTTGTCAAGTTACAGGGGGGCGTCTACGAGCAGTACTTC. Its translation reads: CSVVKLQGGVYEQYF.